These 30 T cell receptor beta chains originate from one sample sequenced in a study of cytomegalovirus exposure and HLA in healthy donors. Researchers ran the PCR with 60 Vbeta and 13 Jbeta primers. Profiling relied on immunoSEQ multiplex PCR, and the TCRdb table lists in-frame clones only, not all of them. Among roughly 110,000 clones listed, about 60% were seen once. Material for sequencing was PBMCs. Receptors were obtained from a woman aged 25 to 39 in good health and CMV-seronegative.

V gene TRBV5-4 combines with J gene TRBJ2-2, with D possibly TRBD1 on 6 matching bases. Germline loops: CDR1 SGHNT, CDR2 YYREEE (reference sequence). Trimming took off 4 bases at V and 1 base at J, with 8 bases between the two ends. The length of the CDR3 is 14 residues. The DNA of the CDR3 is TGTGCCAGCAGCCGGGACAAGAACACCGGGGAGCTGTTTTTT. Its translation is CASSRDKNTGELFF.

The chain uses TRBV7-6 and TRBJ1-5; tentative D call: TRBD1 (5 bases). Germline V gene sequence: CDR1 SGHVS, CDR2 FNYEAQ. The CDR3 runs 14 residues. With 8 bases removed from V and 0 bases from J, the gap between germline ends came to 11 bases. The CDR3 loop reads CASAKGVSNQPQHF. The CDR3, as DNA: TGTGCCAGCGCTAAAGGGGTTAGCAATCAGCCCCAGCATTTT.

This chain links TRBV5-6 with TRBJ2-4; TRBD2 agrees at 8 bases. The CDR3 is made up of 15 amino acids. The J segment lost 6 bases and the V segment lost 1 base, leaving 6 bases of the junction unmatched. CDR1 and CDR2 from the germline V gene are SGHDT and YYEEEE. The CDR3 DNA follows: TGTGCCAGCAGCTTGCGGGGACTAGGGGGAAACATTCAGTACTTC. It yields the protein CASSLRGLGGNIQYF.

The chain combines TRBV18 with TRBJ2-2; D gene ambiguous. V lost 3 bases and J lost 4, with 6 bases in between. Germline lookup yields CDR1 KGHSH and CDR2 LQKENI. CDR3 length equals 13 residues. The CDR3 loop is CASSPQRTGELFF. As DNA, the CDR3 is TGTGCCAGCTCACCTCAGCGCACCGGGGAGCTGTTTTTT.

In this sample, this clone turned up a few times. The J gene is TRBJ2-3, the V gene TRBV10-3; 9 bases map to TRBD2. V was clipped by 7 bases and J by 0 bases; unmatched bases: 5. The CDR3 is 15 residues long. Per the germline V gene, CDR1 is ENHRY and CDR2 is SYGVKD. The chain's CDR3 is CAITTSGLSTDTQYF. The CDR3 DNA reads as TGTGCCATCACTACTAGCGGGTTGAGCACAGATACGCAGTATTTT.

The CDR3 sequence: CAWSAENIQYF. The CDR3 nucleotides read TGTGCCTGGAGTGCAGAAAACATTCAGTACTTC. The chain couples TRBV30 to TRBJ2-4; no reliable D call. Germline lookup yields CDR1 GTSNPN and CDR2 SVGIG (reference sequence). The CDR3 runs 11 residues. Trimming shortened V by 1 base and J by 5 bases, and 3 bases separated the two germline ends.

The J gene is TRBJ2-5, the V gene TRBV5-1, with 7 bases matching TRBD1. V shed 3 bases and J 0 bases; nucleotides not matched to a gene: 5. In germline, CDR1 is SGHRS, CDR2 YFSETQ. The CDR3 is made up of 15 amino acids. The CDR3 region has the DNA TGCGCCAGCAGCTCGGGGACAGCTTACCAAGAGACCCAGTACTTC. Translation gives CASSSGTAYQETQYF. The full variable domain, in which reference TRBV5-1 and TRBJ2-5 provide the parts outside the CDR3, is KAGVTQTPRYLIKTRGQQVTLSCSPISGHRSVSWYQQTPGQGLQFLFEYFSETQRNKGNFPGRFSGRQFSNSRSEMNVSTLELGDSALYLCASSSGTAYQETQYFGPGTRLLVL.

The rearrangement links TRBV5-1 to TRBJ2-1; TRBD2 matches at 9 bases. The CDR3 has 16 amino acids. In germline, CDR1 is SGHRS, CDR2 YFSETQ. The J segment lost 0 bases and the V segment lost 3 bases, leaving 4 bases of the junction unmatched. CDR3 sequence: CASSSSGVSSYNEQFF. The CDR3 DNA is TGCGCCAGCAGCTCTAGCGGGGTCAGCTCCTACAATGAGCAGTTCTTC.

V is TRBV7-8 and J is TRBJ1-1; D may be TRBD1 (5 bases). CDR3 size: 12 residues. V gave up 2 bases and J gave up 11 bases, with 12 bases separating them. Germline CDR1 and CDR2: SGHVS and FQNEAQ. CDR3 sequence (DNA): TGTGCCAGCAGCTTACCCAGGGCGCGGGCTTTCTTT. Protein sequence: CASSLPRARAFF.

The sample holds a few counts of this clone. The gene calls are TRBV15 and TRBJ2-6; 7 positions agree with TRBD1. There are 16 residues in the CDR3. Trimming cost V 3 bases and J 2 bases; bases outside gene matches: 4. CDR1 LNHNV and CDR2 YYDKDF come from the germline V gene (reference sequence). The CDR3 DNA reads TGTGCCACCAGCAGGTCAACAGGGGCTGGGGCCAACGTCCTGACTTTC. It yields the protein CATSRSTGAGANVLTF.

CDR3 residues: CASSYWGPRFDEQFF. CDR3 bases: TGTGCCAGCAGTTACTGGGGGCCCCGTTTCGATGAGCAGTTCTTC. This chain joins TRBV6-6 and TRBJ2-1, with D maybe TRBD1 (6 bases). CDR1 is MNHNY, CDR2 SVGAGI, per germline (reference sequence). The CDR3 spans 15 residues. The V and J ends lost 1 base and 8 bases respectively, with 15 bases between them.

V gene TRBV19 combines with J gene TRBJ2-7; 7 bases map to TRBD2. CDR1 and CDR2 (germline): LNHDA, SQIVND (reference sequence). Unmatched junction bases numbered 8, after V lost 3 bases and J lost 3 bases. The CDR3 covers 15 residues. CDR3 amino acids: CASSILGGSNYEQYF. The CDR3, as DNA: TGTGCCAGTAGTATTCTGGGCGGGAGTAACTACGAGCAGTACTTC.

The table lists this clone with a few counts. CDR3 DNA sequence: TGCGCCAGCAGGCAAGGGACAGGCGACTATGGCTACACCTTC. Its protein product is CASRQGTGDYGYTF. The rearrangement joins TRBV5-1 to TRBJ1-2; 8 bases match TRBD1. Germline V gene sequence: CDR1 SGHRS, CDR2 YFSETQ. The CDR3 has 14 amino acids. J lost 3 bases, V lost 5 bases, and 6 bases had no gene match.

V and J are TRBV5-1 and TRBJ2-7, with 7 bases lining up with TRBD1. The CDR3 consists of 15 residues. Germline CDR1 SGHRS, CDR2 YFSETQ. The J segment lost 3 bases and the V segment lost 1 base, leaving 7 bases of the junction unmatched. The CDR3 spells CASSLKQGSLYEQYF. CDR3 DNA sequence: TGCGCCAGCAGCTTGAAACAGGGGTCCCTCTACGAGCAGTACTTC.

The J gene is TRBJ2-1, the V gene TRBV7-8; TRBD2 is a possible D gene (6 bases). Trimming took off 5 bases at V and 5 bases at J, with 10 bases between the two ends. Germline V gene lookup returns CDR1 SGHVS and CDR2 FQNEAQ. The CDR3 sequence is 13 residues long. Written as DNA, the CDR3 is TGTGCCAGCAGCAGGACTACCCACAATGAGCAGTTCTTC. It specifies CASSRTTHNEQFF.

The rearrangement links TRBV7-9 to TRBJ2-1; possibly TRBD2 for D (6 bases). The CDR3 sequence is 13 residues long. The germline V and J ends were trimmed by 2 bases and 11 bases, with 13 bases remaining between them. In germline, CDR1 is SEHNR, CDR2 FQNEAQ (reference sequence). CDR3 sequence reads: CASSLRDRTKQFF. As DNA, the CDR3 is TGTGCCAGCAGCTTACGGGACCGGACTAAGCAGTTCTTC.

The chain is built from TRBV29-1 and TRBJ1-1, with no clear D. Deletions cut 2 bases from V and 5 bases from J, with 12 bases between. The germline V gene encodes CDR1 SQVTM and CDR2 ANQGSEA. The CDR3 runs 13 residues. The CDR3 is CSVELPGYTEAFF. The CDR3 DNA reads TGCAGCGTTGAACTTCCGGGTTATACTGAAGCTTTCTTT.

The table lists this clone with a few counts. The V gene is TRBV5-6, the J gene TRBJ2-3, with TRBD2 matching over 13 bases. This CDR3 spans 16 amino acids. Germline V gives CDR1 SGHDT, CDR2 YYEEEE. Trimming at V came to 4 bases and at J to 4 bases, leaving 6 bases not matched to a gene. CDR3 nucleotide sequence: TGTGCCAGCAGCAAGAGGACTAGCGGGAGTGCAGATACGCAGTATTTT. Translation gives CASSKRTSGSADTQYF.

The chain links TRBV5-6 to TRBJ2-5; 12 bases are shared with TRBD2. Germline values: CDR1 SGHDT, CDR2 YYEEEE. The CDR3 is 13 amino acids. Unmatched junction bases numbered 2, after V lost 7 bases and J lost 4 bases. As DNA, the CDR3 is TGTGCCAGCCGGGGACTAGCGGGAGAGACCCAGTACTTC. This sequence encodes CASRGLAGETQYF.

The chain links TRBV19 to TRBJ1-1; 7 bases are shared with TRBD1. V shed 2 bases and J 4 bases; nucleotides not matched to a gene: 7. The length of the CDR3 is 15 residues. CDR1 and CDR2 (germline): LNHDA, SQIVND (reference sequence). The CDR3 DNA reads as TGTGCCAGTAGTATATCGAAGGGGGCAAGCACTGAAGCTTTCTTT. Its protein is CASSISKGASTEAFF. Full variable domain (rest looked up from reference TRBV19 and TRBJ1-1): DGGITQSPKYLFRKEGQNVTLSCEQNLNHDAMYWYRQDPGQGLRLIYYSQIVNDFQKGDIAEGYSVSREKKESFPLTVTSAQKNPTAFYLCASSISKGASTEAFFGQGTRLTVV.

The chain couples TRBV28 to TRBJ2-2, with 7 bases fitting TRBD1. This CDR3 has 16 residues. Germline V gives CDR1 MDHEN, CDR2 SYDVKM. Losses at the gene ends were 2 bases for V and 1 base for J; bases not matched to a gene: 4. As DNA, the CDR3 is TGTGCCAGCAGTTTAAGGTCAGGGGGGAACACCGGGGAGCTGTTTTTT. It codes for CASSLRSGGNTGELFF.

The rearrangement joins TRBV27 to TRBJ1-1; D perhaps matches TRBD1 (5 bases). The CDR3 is 17 amino acids. Germline values: CDR1 MNHEY, CDR2 SMNVEV (reference sequence). V gave up 3 bases and J gave up 0 bases, with 17 bases separating them. The CDR3 region is CASSFRQIFIMNTEAFF. CDR3 DNA: TGTGCCAGCAGTTTTCGACAGATATTCATTATGAACACTGAAGCTTTCTTT.

The genes are TRBV4-1 and TRBJ2-7, with 7 bases fitting TRBD2. V dropped 4 bases and J dropped 1; count of bases not matched to a gene: 10. Germline CDR1 is MGHRA and CDR2 is YSYEKL. The CDR3 contains 16 residues. CDR3 in amino acids: CASSPIGEGKSYEQYF. In DNA, the CDR3 is TGCGCCAGCAGCCCCATAGGGGAGGGGAAGTCCTACGAGCAGTACTTC.

This chain joins TRBV18 and TRBJ2-4; D possibly corresponds to TRBD1 (6 bases). Germline values: CDR1 KGHSH, CDR2 LQKENI. V was clipped by 3 bases and J by 3 bases, with 12 bases between them. CDR3 length: 15 amino acids. CDR3 coding DNA: TGTGCCAGCTCACCCACGGGACAACGCAAAAACATTCAGTACTTC. Protein product: CASSPTGQRKNIQYF.

The V and J genes are TRBV4-1 and TRBJ2-7; no definite D call. The CDR3 consists of 13 residues. Trimming cost V 1 base and J 6 bases, with 10 bases left between them. Germline lookup yields CDR1 MGHRA and CDR2 YSYEKL. The CDR3 loop is CASSQARSREQYF. The CDR3 nucleotides are TGCGCCAGCAGCCAAGCTAGGAGTCGCGAGCAGTACTTC.

The V and J genes are TRBV7-2 and TRBJ2-7, with a possible D match to TRBD2 (5 bases). Trimming shortened V by 0 bases and J by 6 bases, and 12 bases separated the two germline ends. Germline V gives CDR1 SGHTA, CDR2 FQGNSA. The CDR3 has 14 amino acids. The CDR3 bases are TGTGCCAGCAGCTTAGCGGCCCTAGCAGGCGAGCAGTACTTC. Translated: CASSLAALAGEQYF.

The chain is built from TRBV7-2 and TRBJ1-5; 8 bases match TRBD1. CDR3 length equals 14 residues. J gave up 7 bases and V 7 bases, and 9 bases lay outside the gene matches. CDR1 SGHTA and CDR2 FQGNSA come from the germline V gene. CDR3 in DNA: TGTGCCAGCAACCAAGGACAGGGCGGACAGCCCCAGCATTTT. Translation: CASNQGQGGQPQHF.

Here the CDR3 DNA reads TGTGCCAGCAGTTTGCTTGGAGGGATAGCGGGAGTGGAGACCCAGTACTTC. It is translated as CASSLLGGIAGVETQYF. J is TRBJ2-5 and V is TRBV5-8; 9 bases match TRBD2. The CDR3 totals 17 residues. CDR1 and CDR2 (germline): SGHTS, YDEGEE. J was trimmed by 5 bases and V by 5 bases; bases with no gene match: 16.

The J gene is TRBJ1-2, the V gene TRBV2; 8 nucleotides agree with TRBD1. The CDR3 loop spans 14 amino acids. With 8 bases clipped from V and 3 bases from J, the junction kept 8 bases outside the gene matches. CDR1 is SNHLY and CDR2 is FYNNEI in the germline V gene. Here the CDR3 DNA reads TGTGCCAGCCAACGACAGGGGATGTACTATGGCTACACCTTC. Encoded protein: CASQRQGMYYGYTF.

The chain joins TRBV5-1 to TRBJ2-7, with a weak D call TRBD1 (6 bases). CDR3 size: 14 residues. The germline V and J ends were trimmed by 1 base and 3 bases, with 11 bases remaining between them. Germline V gene lookup returns CDR1 SGHRS and CDR2 YFSETQ. Written as DNA, the CDR3 is TGCGCCAGCAGCTTGTCAGGGGCCAACTACGAGCAGTACTTC. This codes for CASSLSGANYEQYF. Full variable domain (outside the CDR3, taken from reference TRBV5-1 and TRBJ2-7): KAGVTQTPRYLIKTRGQQVTLSCSPISGHRSVSWYQQTPGQGLQFLFEYFSETQRNKGNFPGRFSGRQFSNSRSEMNVSTLELGDSALYLCASSLSGANYEQYFGPGTRLTVT.